This T cell receptor (beta chain) is from a study of cytomegalovirus exposure and HLA in healthy donors. Whole-study context: Unique TCRs from HLA-typed donors, about 78 million of them, were held in an early data release.

Remarks on this clone: Its antigen is undetermined.

The study's findings and limits: A later analysis revealed that TCR association rates differed between HLA loci, peaking at DRB1 and bottoming out at HLA-C. In a later analysis, several top co-occurrence clusters appeared linked to parvovirus B19, influenza, CMV and Epstein-Barr virus.

The PCR contained 60 Vbeta and 13 Jbeta primers. Clones were read by immunoSEQ multiplex PCR, and TCRdb kept only the in-frame ones, dropping some. The table lists around 200,000 clones, roughly 80% of them singletons, with around 4% in the top ten. Trimming took off 0 bases at V and 3 bases at J, with 8 bases between the two ends. The CDR3 length is 14 residues. CDR1 is MGHRA and CDR2 is YSYEKL in the germline V gene. The sample taken for sequencing was PBMCs. The origin of this receptor is a man aged 50-60 years in good health and CMV-seronegative. The chain recombines TRBV4-1 with TRBJ1-2, with D uncertain. CDR3 DNA sequence: TGCGCCAGCAGCCAAGAGGTCAGTGACTATGGCTACACCTTC. Residues: CASSQEVSDYGYTF.